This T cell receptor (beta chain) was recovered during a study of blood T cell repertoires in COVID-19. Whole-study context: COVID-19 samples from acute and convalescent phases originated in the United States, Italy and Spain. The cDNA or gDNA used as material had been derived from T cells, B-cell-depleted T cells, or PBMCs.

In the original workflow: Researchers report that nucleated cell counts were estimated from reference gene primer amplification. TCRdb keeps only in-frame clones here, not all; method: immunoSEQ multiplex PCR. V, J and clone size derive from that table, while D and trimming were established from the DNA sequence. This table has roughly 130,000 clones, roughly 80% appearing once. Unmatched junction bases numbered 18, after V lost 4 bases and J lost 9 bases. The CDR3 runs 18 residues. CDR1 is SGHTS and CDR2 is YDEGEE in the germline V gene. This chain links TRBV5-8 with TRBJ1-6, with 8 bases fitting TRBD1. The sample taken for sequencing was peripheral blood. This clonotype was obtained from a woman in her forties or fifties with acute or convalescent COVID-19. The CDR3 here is CASSPVGQGFSFASPLHF. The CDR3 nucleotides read TGTGCCAGCAGCCCCGTCGGACAGGGTTTTTCGTTTGCTTCACCCCTCCACTTT.